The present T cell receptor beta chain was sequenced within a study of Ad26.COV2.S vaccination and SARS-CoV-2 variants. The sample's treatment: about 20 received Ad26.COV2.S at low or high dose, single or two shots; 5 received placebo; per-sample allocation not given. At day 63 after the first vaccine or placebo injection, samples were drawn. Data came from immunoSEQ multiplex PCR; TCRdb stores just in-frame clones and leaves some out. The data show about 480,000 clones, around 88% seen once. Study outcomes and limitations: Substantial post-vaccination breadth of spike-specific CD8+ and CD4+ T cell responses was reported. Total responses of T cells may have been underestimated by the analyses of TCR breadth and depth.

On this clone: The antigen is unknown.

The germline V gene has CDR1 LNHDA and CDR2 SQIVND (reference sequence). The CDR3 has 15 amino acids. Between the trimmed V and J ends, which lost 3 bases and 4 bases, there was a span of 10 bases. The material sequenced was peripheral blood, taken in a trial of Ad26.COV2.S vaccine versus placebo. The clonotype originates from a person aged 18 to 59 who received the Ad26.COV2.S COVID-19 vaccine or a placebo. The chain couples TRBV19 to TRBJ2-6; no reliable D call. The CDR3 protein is CASSMSLVGANVLTF. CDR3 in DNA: TGTGCCAGTAGTATGAGCCTCGTGGGGGCCAACGTCCTGACTTTC.